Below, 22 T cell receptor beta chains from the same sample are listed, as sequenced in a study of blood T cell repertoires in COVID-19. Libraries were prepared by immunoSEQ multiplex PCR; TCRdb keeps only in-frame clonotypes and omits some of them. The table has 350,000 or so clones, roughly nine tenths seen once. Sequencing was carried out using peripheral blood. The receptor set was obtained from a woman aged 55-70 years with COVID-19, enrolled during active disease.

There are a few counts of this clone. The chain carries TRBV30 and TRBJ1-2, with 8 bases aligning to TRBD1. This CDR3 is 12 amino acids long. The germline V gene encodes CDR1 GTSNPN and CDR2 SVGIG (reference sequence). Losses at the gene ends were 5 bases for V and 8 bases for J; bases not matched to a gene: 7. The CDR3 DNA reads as TGTGCCTGGGAAGGACAGGGCCGGGGCTACACCTTC. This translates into CAWEGQGRGYTF.

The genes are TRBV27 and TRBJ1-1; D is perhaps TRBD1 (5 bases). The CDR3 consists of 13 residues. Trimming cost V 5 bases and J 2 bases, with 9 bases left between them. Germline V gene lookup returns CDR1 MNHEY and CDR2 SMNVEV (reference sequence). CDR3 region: CASSPRTNTEAFF. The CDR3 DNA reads TGTGCCAGCAGTCCCCGGACAAACACTGAAGCTTTCTTT.

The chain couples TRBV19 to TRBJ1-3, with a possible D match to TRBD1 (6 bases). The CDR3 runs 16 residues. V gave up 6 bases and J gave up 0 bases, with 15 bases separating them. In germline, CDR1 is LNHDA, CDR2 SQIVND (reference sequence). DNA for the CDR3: TGTGCCAGTAGGCCCTACAGGGCTTCCTCTGGAAACACCATATATTTT. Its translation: CASRPYRASSGNTIYF.

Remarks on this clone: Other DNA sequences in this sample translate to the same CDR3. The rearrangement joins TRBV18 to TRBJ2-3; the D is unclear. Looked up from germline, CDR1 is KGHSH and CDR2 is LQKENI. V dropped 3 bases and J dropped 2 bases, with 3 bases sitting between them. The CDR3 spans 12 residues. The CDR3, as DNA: TGTGCCAGCTCACCCTCCACAGATACGCAGTATTTT. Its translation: CASSPSTDTQYF. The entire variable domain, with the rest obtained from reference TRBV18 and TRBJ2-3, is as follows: NAGVMQNPRHLVRRRGQEARLRCSPMKGHSHVYWYRQLPEEGLKFMVYLQKENIIDESGMPKERFSAEFPKEGPSILRIQQVVRGDSAAYFCASSPSTDTQYFGPGTRLTVL.

The CDR3: CASSPRTEETQYF. The CDR3 coding sequence is TGTGCCAGCAGCCCCAGGACAGAAGAGACCCAGTACTTC. The J gene is TRBJ2-5, the V gene TRBV13; D is perhaps TRBD1 (6 bases). This CDR3 has 13 amino acids. Germline assignment: CDR1 PRHDT and CDR2 FYEKMQ (reference sequence). Trimming took 5 bases from V and 3 from J, leaving 10 bases between them.

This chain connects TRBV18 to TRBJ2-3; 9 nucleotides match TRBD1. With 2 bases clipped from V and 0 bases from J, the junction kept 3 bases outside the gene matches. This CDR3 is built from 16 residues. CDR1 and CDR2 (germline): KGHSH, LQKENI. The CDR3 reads CASSPTGTGSTDTQYF. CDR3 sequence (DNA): TGTGCCAGCTCACCAACCGGGACAGGGAGCACAGATACGCAGTATTTT.

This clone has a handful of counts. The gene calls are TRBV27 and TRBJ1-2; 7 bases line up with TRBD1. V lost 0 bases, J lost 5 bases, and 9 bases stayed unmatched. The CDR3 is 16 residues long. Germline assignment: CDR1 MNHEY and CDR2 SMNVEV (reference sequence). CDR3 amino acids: CASSLSRGQLYYGYTF. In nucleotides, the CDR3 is TGTGCCAGCAGTTTATCCAGGGGACAGCTGTATTATGGCTACACCTTC.

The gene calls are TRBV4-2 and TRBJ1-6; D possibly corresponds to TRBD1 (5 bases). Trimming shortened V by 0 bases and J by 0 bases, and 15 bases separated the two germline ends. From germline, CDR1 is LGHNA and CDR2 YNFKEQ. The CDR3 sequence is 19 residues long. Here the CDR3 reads CASSQDTGRPSSYNSPLHF. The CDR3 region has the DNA TGTGCCAGCAGCCAAGATACAGGCAGGCCGAGCTCCTATAATTCACCCCTCCACTTT.

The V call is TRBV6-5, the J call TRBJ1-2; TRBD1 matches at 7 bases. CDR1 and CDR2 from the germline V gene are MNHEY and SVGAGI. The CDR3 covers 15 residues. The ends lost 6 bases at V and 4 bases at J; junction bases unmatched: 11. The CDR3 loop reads CASRFGTVNTYGYTF. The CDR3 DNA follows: TGTGCCAGCAGATTCGGGACAGTAAATACCTATGGCTACACCTTC.

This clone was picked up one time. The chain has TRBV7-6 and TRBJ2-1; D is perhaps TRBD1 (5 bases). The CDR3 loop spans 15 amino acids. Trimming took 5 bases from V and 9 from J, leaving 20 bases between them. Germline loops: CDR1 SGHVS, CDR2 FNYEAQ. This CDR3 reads CASSVTGVAASEQFF. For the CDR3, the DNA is TGTGCCAGCAGCGTAACAGGAGTGGCCGCAAGTGAGCAGTTCTTC.

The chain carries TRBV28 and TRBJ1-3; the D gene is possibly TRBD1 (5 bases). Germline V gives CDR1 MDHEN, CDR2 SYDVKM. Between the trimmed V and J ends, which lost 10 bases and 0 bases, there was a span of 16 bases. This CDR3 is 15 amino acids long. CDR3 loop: CAINGGESSGNTIYF. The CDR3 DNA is TGTGCCATAAACGGGGGAGAAAGCTCTGGAAACACCATATATTTT.

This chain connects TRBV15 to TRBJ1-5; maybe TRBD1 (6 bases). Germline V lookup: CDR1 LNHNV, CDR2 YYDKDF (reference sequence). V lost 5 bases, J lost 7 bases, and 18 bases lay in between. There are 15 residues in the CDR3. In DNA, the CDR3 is TGTGCCACCAGCTTAACAGGGTCTAGTTGGCAGCCCCAGCATTTT. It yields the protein CATSLTGSSWQPQHF.

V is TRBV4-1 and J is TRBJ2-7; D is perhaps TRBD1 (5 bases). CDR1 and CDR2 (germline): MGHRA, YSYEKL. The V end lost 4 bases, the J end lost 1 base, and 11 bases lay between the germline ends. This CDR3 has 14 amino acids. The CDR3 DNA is TGCGCCAGCAGCCCAACAGGAGCATCCTACGAGCAGTACTTC. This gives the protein CASSPTGASYEQYF.

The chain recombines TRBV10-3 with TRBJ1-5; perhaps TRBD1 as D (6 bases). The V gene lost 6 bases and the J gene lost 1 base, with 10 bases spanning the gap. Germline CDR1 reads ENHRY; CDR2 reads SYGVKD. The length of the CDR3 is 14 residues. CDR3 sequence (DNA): TGTGCCATCAGCGTTGACAGGAGCAATCAGCCCCAGCATTTT. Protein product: CAISVDRSNQPQHF.

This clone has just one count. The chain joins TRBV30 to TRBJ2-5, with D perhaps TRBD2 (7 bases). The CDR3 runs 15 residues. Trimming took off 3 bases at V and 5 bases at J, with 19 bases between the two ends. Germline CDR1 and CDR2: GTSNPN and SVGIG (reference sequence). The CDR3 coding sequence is TGTGCCTGGAGCGGGTCGCGGGGGCGGAGGGAGACCCAGTACTTC. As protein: CAWSGSRGRRETQYF.

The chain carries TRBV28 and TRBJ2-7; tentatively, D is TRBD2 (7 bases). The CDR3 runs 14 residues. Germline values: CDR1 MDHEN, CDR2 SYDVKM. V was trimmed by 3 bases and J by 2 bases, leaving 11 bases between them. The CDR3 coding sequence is TGTGCCAGCAGTTTTTCGCGGGGGCCCTACGAGCAGTACTTC. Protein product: CASSFSRGPYEQYF.

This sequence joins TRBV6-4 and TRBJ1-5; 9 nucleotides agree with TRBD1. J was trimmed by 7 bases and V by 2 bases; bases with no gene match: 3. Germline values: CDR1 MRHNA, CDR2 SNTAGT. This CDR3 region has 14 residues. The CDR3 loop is CASSDGTGRQPQHF. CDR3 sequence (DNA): TGTGCCAGCAGTGACGGGACAGGGCGCCAGCCCCAGCATTTT.

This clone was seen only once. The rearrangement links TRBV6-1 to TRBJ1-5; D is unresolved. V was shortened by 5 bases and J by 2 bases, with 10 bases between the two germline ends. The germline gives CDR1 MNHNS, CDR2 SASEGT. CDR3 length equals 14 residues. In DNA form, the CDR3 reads TGTGCCAGCAGTCTACAGCCCCGCAATCAGCCCCAGCATTTT. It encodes CASSLQPRNQPQHF.

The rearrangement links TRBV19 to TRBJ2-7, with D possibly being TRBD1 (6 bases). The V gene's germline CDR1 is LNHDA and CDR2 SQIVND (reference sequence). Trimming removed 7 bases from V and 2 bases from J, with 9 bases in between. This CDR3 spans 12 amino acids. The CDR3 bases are TGTGCCAGTACGGGACATCCCTACGAGCAGTACTTC. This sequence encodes CASTGHPYEQYF.

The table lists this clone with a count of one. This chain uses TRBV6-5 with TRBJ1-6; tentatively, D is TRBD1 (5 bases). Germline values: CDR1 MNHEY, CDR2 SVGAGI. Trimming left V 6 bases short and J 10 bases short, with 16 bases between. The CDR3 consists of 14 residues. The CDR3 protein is CASSPDGGRSPLHF. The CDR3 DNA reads TGTGCCAGCAGCCCGGACGGGGGACGGTCACCCCTCCACTTT.

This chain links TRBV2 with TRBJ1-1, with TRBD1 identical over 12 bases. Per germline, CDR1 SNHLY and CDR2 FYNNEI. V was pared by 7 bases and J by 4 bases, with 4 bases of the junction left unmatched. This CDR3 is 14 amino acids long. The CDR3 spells CASKGTGGITEAFF. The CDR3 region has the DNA TGTGCCAGCAAAGGGACAGGGGGCATCACTGAAGCTTTCTTT.

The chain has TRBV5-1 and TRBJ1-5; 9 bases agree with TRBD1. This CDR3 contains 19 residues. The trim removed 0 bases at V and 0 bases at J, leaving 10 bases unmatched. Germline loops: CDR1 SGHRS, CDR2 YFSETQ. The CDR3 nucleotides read TGCGCCAGCAGCTTGGATACTCGGGACAGGGAATATAGCAATCAGCCCCAGCATTTT. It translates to CASSLDTRDREYSNQPQHF. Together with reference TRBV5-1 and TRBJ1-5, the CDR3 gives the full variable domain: KAGVTQTPRYLIKTRGQQVTLSCSPISGHRSVSWYQQTPGQGLQFLFEYFSETQRNKGNFPGRFSGRQFSNSRSEMNVSTLELGDSALYLCASSLDTRDREYSNQPQHFGDGTRLSIL.